The entry that follows covers one T cell receptor beta chain sequence. Its antigen is currently unknown. This entry comes from a study of TIL therapy for anti-PD-1-resistant metastatic lung cancer. Study-wide background: Median tumor mutation burden was more than 1.4 mutations per megabase.

The CDR3 has 14 residues. Germline CDR1 MDHEN, CDR2 SYDVKM. Trimming removed 4 bases from V and 2 bases from J, with 9 bases in between. The study, taken as a whole, reports: This highly selected cohort may not generalize to typical lung cancer patients.

This was the immunoSEQ v3 assay. Sequencing depth was some 2 million read pairs for survey level, roughly 5-6.5 million for deep. Generated by immunoSEQ multiplex PCR, the TCRdb table keeps only in-frame clones and is missing some. This sample has tens of thousands of clones, with approximately 79% found just once. This sample's time point: pre-treatment sample, taken before nivolumab and TIL therapy. Adults with stage 4 NSCLC were enrolled in a phase I trial. Sequences were derived from blood, sampled at baseline. The gene calls are TRBV28 and TRBJ1-5; no definite D call. This clonotype was obtained from a woman aged 30-79 years with non-small cell lung cancer. The CDR3 sequence: CASSWGAGNQPQHF. The DNA of the CDR3 is TGTGCCAGCAGTTGGGGTGCGGGCAATCAGCCCCAGCATTTT.